Shown below are 9 T cell receptor beta chains from a single sample sequenced in a study of OX40 agonist ivuxolimab in advanced cancers. Sequenced by immunoSEQ multiplex PCR; TCRdb stores in-frame clones only, minus some. The sample lists roughly 80,000 clones, roughly 93% seen once, with 6.2% in the top ten. Material: CD4+ or CD8+ T cells sorted from blood, obtained in a trial of the OX40 agonist ivuxolimab. The origin of the receptors is an adult with an advanced solid tumor such as melanoma, head and neck, liver or kidney cancer.

The V call is TRBV27, the J call TRBJ2-7; the match to TRBD1 covers 8 bases. The length of the CDR3 is 14 residues. Germline V gene lookup returns CDR1 MNHEY and CDR2 SMNVEV (reference sequence). Trimming removed 3 bases from V and 2 bases from J; junction bases left unmatched: 3. The CDR3 region is CASSFGQGPYEQYF. The CDR3 nucleotides are TGTGCCAGCAGTTTTGGACAGGGCCCCTACGAGCAGTACTTC.

A note on this clone: The junction and the germline gene differ at one end; a read error may be behind it. V usage is TRBV2 and J usage is TRBJ2-1; 11 bases map to TRBD2. Germline lookup yields CDR1 SNHLY and CDR2 FYNNEI. This CDR3 region has 17 residues. The DNA of the CDR3 is TGTGCCAGCAGGGAAGGACTAGCGGGTGCTACCTACAATGAGCAGTTCTTC. Amino acid sequence: CASREGLAGATYNEQFF. The whole variable domain, remainder taken from reference TRBV2 and TRBJ2-1, is EPEVTQTPSHQVTQMGQEVILRCVPISNHLYFYWYRQILGQKVEFLVSFYNNEISEKSEIFDDQFSVERPDGSNFTLKIRSTKLEDSAMYFCASREGLAGATYNEQFFGPGTRLTVL.

The chain employs TRBV21-1 and TRBJ2-3; no check of the table's D call, TRBD2, against the DNA was made. TRBV21-1 is shown as a pseudogene. The CDR3 is made up of 14 amino acids. CDR3 region: CASSNLAGTDTQYF. In DNA form, the CDR3 reads TGTGCCAGCAGCAATCTAGCGGGGACAGATACGCAGTATTTT.

The chain employs TRBV29-1 and TRBJ2-3, with 11 bases identical to TRBD2. J gave up 1 base and V 4 bases, and 1 base lay outside the gene matches. The CDR3 totals 14 residues. Germline lookup yields CDR1 SQVTM and CDR2 ANQGSEA. The CDR3: CSVGGLAGTDTQYF. CDR3 bases: TGCAGCGTTGGGGGACTAGCGGGCACAGATACGCAGTATTTT.

V and J are TRBV19 and TRBJ2-6; either TRBD1 or TRBD2 may supply D (5 bases each). The CDR3 is 15 amino acids. From germline, CDR1 is LNHDA and CDR2 SQIVND (reference sequence). Deletions cut 3 bases from V and 0 bases from J, with 6 bases between. CDR3 protein: CASSMGTSGANVLTF. The CDR3 nucleotides read TGTGCCAGTAGTATGGGGACCTCTGGGGCCAACGTCCTGACTTTC.

V usage is TRBV28 and J usage is TRBJ2-5, with 15 positions matching TRBD2. The CDR3 sequence is 17 residues long. Germline trimming cut 6 bases from V and 1 base from J; bases unmatched to any gene: 6. CDR1 is MDHEN, CDR2 SYDVKM, per germline. The CDR3 DNA reads as TGTGCCAGCAGCGGGACTAGCGGGGGGCTTACCCAAGAGACCCAGTACTTC. It is translated as CASSGTSGGLTQETQYF.

V is TRBV5-1 and J is TRBJ2-5; 8 bases are a match to TRBD1. Germline CDR1 reads SGHRS; CDR2 reads YFSETQ. With V trimmed by 5 bases and J by 5 bases, 11 bases remained unmatched. This CDR3 is 15 amino acids long. The CDR3 protein is CASSLVQGERETQYF. CDR3 sequence (DNA): TGCGCCAGCAGTCTAGTACAGGGGGAAAGGGAGACCCAGTACTTC.

The rearrangement joins TRBV5-6 to TRBJ1-1; D is unclear. The CDR3 spans 14 residues. Germline V CDR1 and CDR2: SGHDT, YYEEEE. The V end lost 0 bases, the J end lost 0 bases, and 6 bases lay between the germline ends. The chain's CDR3 is CASSLEALNTEAFF. CDR3 DNA sequence: TGTGCCAGCAGCTTGGAAGCACTGAACACTGAAGCTTTCTTT.

The chain employs TRBV2 and TRBJ2-7; no firm D call. Between the trimmed V and J ends, which lost 8 bases and 3 bases, there was a span of 8 bases. CDR1 and CDR2 from the germline V gene are SNHLY and FYNNEI. The length of the CDR3 is 11 residues. The CDR3 DNA reads TGTGCCAGCGGGTACGGCTACGAGCAGTACTTC. It encodes CASGYGYEQYF.